The rows below give T cell receptor beta chains drawn from one sample of a study of regulatory T cells in long-lasting Graves disease. In TCRdb, the multiplex PCR reads were re-called with MiXCR into one record per CDR3 protein. The data contain 310,000 or so distinct CDR3 sequences, around 20% of them singletons. The sequencing used peripheral blood mononuclear cells (PBMCs), collected when the disease was refractory, from a patient treated with antithyroid drugs. These receptor sequences come from a female donor with Graves disease. Each CDR3 is given with its conserved first and last residue. A D gene is named only where the DNA matches it firmly. Size is omitted from some rows. Given values are once, few, many or a class for expanded clones.

j_call clone_size v_call d_call cdr3_aa cdr3_nt
TRBJ2-7 many TRBV12-3/TRBV12-4 TRBD1 CASSSGTDARYEQYF TGTGCCAGCAGTTCCGGGACAGACGCACGTTACGAGCAGTACTTC
TRBJ2-5 many TRBV11-2 TRBD2 CASSSVSGGHGTQYF TGTGCCAGCAGCTCCGTTAGCGGGGGTCATGGGACCCAGTACTTC
TRBJ1-1 many TRBV5-1 - CASSLESRLNTEAFF TGCGCCAGCAGCTTGGAGAGCAGACTGAACACTGAAGCTTTCTTT
TRBJ2-7 - TRBV28 TRBD2 CASTIGEAGAYEQYF TGTGCCAGCACGATCGGGGAGGCGGGGGCCTACGAGCAGTACTTC
TRBJ1-2 many TRBV6-2/TRBV6-3 - CASSSLLRGSGYTF TGTGCCAGCAGTTCACTCCTAAGGGGCAGTGGCTACACCTTC
TRBJ2-5 many TRBV29-1 TRBD2 CSAYGGGETQYF TGCAGCGCCTACGGCGGGGGGGAGACCCAGTACTTC
TRBJ2-1 few TRBV6-2/TRBV6-3 TRBD1 CASSPIRDRAGNEQFF TGTGCCAGCAGTCCCATCCGGGACAGGGCCGGGAATGAGCAGTTCTTC
TRBJ1-2 many TRBV11-2 - CASSLGPDSYGYTF TGTGCCAGCAGCTTAGGTCCAGACAGCTATGGCTACACCTTC
TRBJ2-5 many TRBV7-2 - CASSLEGRETQYF TGTGCCAGCAGCTTAGAGGGGCGGGAGACCCAGTACTTC
TRBJ2-7 many TRBV28 TRBD2 CASSLRERNYEQYF TGTGCCAGCAGTTTGCGGGAGAGGAACTACGAGCAGTACTTC
TRBJ1-2 - TRBV6-1 - CASSPIKGGEYYGYTF TGTGCCAGCAGTCCCATTAAGGGCGGAGAATACTATGGCTACACCTTC
TRBJ2-2 many TRBV12-3/TRBV12-4 TRBD2 CASSLGGAGVTGELFF TGTGCCAGCAGCCTGGGGGGAGCGGGAGTTACCGGGGAGCTGTTTTTT
TRBJ1-4 many TRBV3-1 - CASSQERQTNEKLFF TGTGCCAGCAGCCAAGAACGACAAACTAATGAAAAACTGTTTTTT
TRBJ2-5 few TRBV7-9 - CASSLARGPETQYF TGTGCCAGCAGCTTAGCGCGGGGGCCCGAGACCCAGTACTTC
TRBJ2-1 - TRBV6-1 - CASSERFFAPYNEQFF TGTGCCAGCAGTGAACGGTTCTTTGCTCCATACAATGAGCAGTTCTTC
TRBJ2-7 - TRBV4-1 TRBD2 CASSQVPLEGRDEQYF TGCGCCAGCAGCCAAGTTCCCCTCGAAGGGAGGGACGAGCAGTACTTC
TRBJ1-2 - TRBV29-1 - CSVEDDMANYGYTF TGCAGCGTTGAAGATGACATGGCTAACTATGGCTACACCTTC
TRBJ2-7 many TRBV14 - CASSPEMALGEQYF TGTGCCAGCAGCCCAGAGATGGCCTTGGGAGAGCAGTACTTC
TRBJ2-2 - TRBV7-2 - CASRKGRNTGELFF TGTGCCAGCAGAAAAGGAAGGAACACCGGGGAGCTGTTTTTT
TRBJ1-1 many TRBV2 - CASGTIDTEAFF TGTGCCAGCGGTACGATCGACACTGAAGCTTTCTTT